These 20 T cell receptor beta chains originate from one sample sequenced in a study of T cell repertoires and HLA-DP antigens. The table came from immunoSEQ multiplex PCR; TCRdb's copy has only in-frame clones and leaves some out. The sample consists of 55,000 to 80,000 clones, about 80% of them appearing once. The antigens of these receptors remain unknown. Specimen: CD4+ T cells from PBMCs. These receptors came from a man in his fifties or sixties in good health and CMV-seronegative.

The chain carries TRBV27 and TRBJ1-5; D is undetermined. Germline CDR1 is MNHEY and CDR2 is SMNVEV (reference sequence). The CDR3 contains 16 residues. Trimming left V 1 base short and J 2 bases short, with 12 bases between. This chain's CDR3 is CASSLWGMEGNQPQHF. CDR3 DNA: TGTGCCAGCAGTTTATGGGGTATGGAGGGCAATCAGCCCCAGCATTTT.

The chain combines TRBV7-2 with TRBJ2-5, with no clear D. Trimming shortened V by 1 base and J by 3 bases, and 9 bases separated the two germline ends. The germline gives CDR1 SGHTA, CDR2 FQGNSA. The CDR3 consists of 14 residues. The CDR3, as DNA: TGTGCCAGCAGCTTAGGAACTACAAAAGAGACCCAGTACTTC. This codes for CASSLGTTKETQYF.

This chain connects TRBV7-2 to TRBJ1-5; D is possibly TRBD1 (6 bases). The CDR3 length is 13 residues. In germline, CDR1 is SGHTA, CDR2 FQGNSA. Trimming left V 4 bases short and J 4 bases short, with 8 bases between. The CDR3 here is CASSSDRNQPQHF. DNA of the CDR3: TGTGCCAGCAGCTCTGACAGGAATCAGCCCCAGCATTTT. Using reference TRBV7-2 and TRBJ1-5 for the parts outside the CDR3, the full variable domain is GAGVSQSPSNKVTEKGKDVELRCDPISGHTALYWYRQSLGQGLEFLIYFQGNSAPDKSGLPSDRFSAERTGGSVSTLTIQRTQQEDSAVYLCASSSDRNQPQHFGDGTRLSIL.

This chain uses TRBV5-1 with TRBJ2-3; TRBD1 might be the D (5 bases). V was shortened by 6 bases and J by 2 bases, with 13 bases between the two germline ends. This CDR3 has 14 amino acids. The germline V gene has CDR1 SGHRS and CDR2 YFSETQ. CDR3 in DNA: TGCGCCAGCACCTGGGGCGAGCCCACAGATACGCAGTATTTT. Amino acid sequence: CASTWGEPTDTQYF.

The V call is TRBV4-1, the J call TRBJ2-7, with TRBD1 identical over 7 bases. V lost 6 bases, J lost 0 bases, and 8 bases stayed unmatched. This CDR3 has 15 residues. Germline V gene lookup returns CDR1 MGHRA and CDR2 YSYEKL. CDR3: CASSLTGTDSYEQYF. CDR3 in DNA: TGCGCCAGCAGTCTTACCGGGACAGACTCCTACGAGCAGTACTTC.

The rearrangement uses TRBV28 and TRBJ1-2, with a weak D call TRBD1 (5 bases). The CDR3 runs to 15 residues. V was trimmed by 5 bases and J by 2 bases, leaving 15 bases between them. Germline CDR1 is MDHEN and CDR2 is SYDVKM. In nucleotides, the CDR3 is TGTGCCAGCAGTCCTTGGGACGGTGAGAACTATGGCTACACCTTC. Translated: CASSPWDGENYGYTF.

The chain employs TRBV5-6 and TRBJ1-4; 8 bases are shared with TRBD1. Germline V CDR1 and CDR2: SGHDT, YYEEEE. After removal of 0 bases from V and 6 bases from J, the junction contained 4 bases not matched to a gene. This CDR3 region has 15 residues. DNA for the CDR3: TGTGCCAGCAGCTTGGGACCGACAGGGGATGAAAAACTGTTTTTT. Its protein is CASSLGPTGDEKLFF.

J is TRBJ2-3 and V is TRBV14; D may match TRBD1 or TRBD2 (5 bases each). The length of the CDR3 is 13 residues. With 6 bases removed from V and 8 bases from J, the gap between germline ends came to 15 bases. Germline CDR1 SGHDN, CDR2 FVKESK. This CDR3 reads CASSLRGGVTQYF. CDR3 bases: TGTGCCAGCAGTCTCCGTGGGGGAGTTACGCAGTATTTT.

The chain links TRBV7-2 to TRBJ2-2; D call uncertain. Germline CDR1 is SGHTA and CDR2 is FQGNSA. The CDR3 contains 14 residues. The V gene lost 2 bases and the J gene lost 6 bases, with 10 bases spanning the gap. The CDR3 coding sequence is TGTGCCAGCAGCTTAAATTCCCCCCCCGGGGAGCTGTTTTTT. Translating gives CASSLNSPPGELFF.

The chain combines TRBV7-9 with TRBJ1-4; D is unresolved. The V gene lost 10 bases and the J gene lost 3 bases, with 18 bases spanning the gap. From germline, CDR1 is SEHNR and CDR2 FQNEAQ (reference sequence). The CDR3 has 15 residues. CDR3 loop: CATPGERASNEKLFF. Written as DNA, the CDR3 is TGTGCCACCCCGGGCGAGAGAGCATCTAATGAAAAACTGTTTTTT.

The rearrangement joins TRBV10-3 to TRBJ2-1; D tentatively reads TRBD1 or TRBD2 (5 bases each). The CDR3 is 12 residues long. Germline values: CDR1 ENHRY, CDR2 SYGVKD. V was clipped by 4 bases and J by 11 bases, with 12 bases between them. This CDR3 reads CAISGTGTQQFF. DNA of the CDR3: TGTGCCATCAGTGGCACCGGGACCCAGCAGTTCTTC.

The chain uses TRBV7-2 and TRBJ2-2; 12 nucleotides align to TRBD1. Germline V gene sequence: CDR1 SGHTA, CDR2 FQGNSA. The CDR3 covers 16 residues. V trimming: 5 bases; J trimming: 7 bases; junction bases outside the gene matches: 8. CDR3 coding DNA: TGTGCCAGCAGCCGGGAGGGACAGGGGGCCGGCGGGGAGCTGTTTTTT. Its protein product is CASSREGQGAGGELFF.

The table lists this clone with a few counts. The genes are TRBV4-3 and TRBJ2-5; 7 nucleotides line up with TRBD2. Germline V gene data show CDR1 as LGHNA and CDR2 as YSLEER. J lost 0 bases, V lost 0 bases, and 13 bases had no gene match. CDR3 length: 19 residues. In DNA form, the CDR3 reads TGCGCCAGCAGCCAAGATTCCATTTTGGTGGGAGGGAACCAAGAGACCCAGTACTTC. Translation gives CASSQDSILVGGNQETQYF.

This clone was counted once. The V call is TRBV5-4, the J call TRBJ2-5; no clear D. Germline V lookup: CDR1 SGHNT, CDR2 YYREEE (reference sequence). V lost 2 bases to trimming and J lost 0 bases, with 11 bases between them. The CDR3 length is 15 residues. CDR3 bases: TGTGCCAGCAGCTTCTACCCGGGCCACCAAGAGACCCAGTACTTC. Translating gives CASSFYPGHQETQYF.

V is TRBV7-9 and J is TRBJ2-5; D remains ambiguous. The CDR3 runs 12 residues. V dropped 4 bases and J dropped 5 bases, with 8 bases sitting between them. Germline V lookup: CDR1 SEHNR, CDR2 FQNEAQ (reference sequence). The CDR3 DNA sequence: TGTGCCAGCAGCTCCTGGTCGGAGACCCAGTACTTC. Its protein product is CASSSWSETQYF.

The rearrangement uses TRBV9 and TRBJ2-2; 10 nucleotides align to TRBD1. In germline, CDR1 is SGDLS, CDR2 YYNGEE. The length of the CDR3 is 19 residues. The ends lost 0 bases at V and 4 bases at J; junction bases unmatched: 12. The CDR3 DNA is TGTGCCAGCAGCGTAGAAGGGACAGGGGCGTTGATGGGCACCGGGGAGCTGTTTTTT. Encoded protein: CASSVEGTGALMGTGELFF. Supplemented by reference TRBV9 and TRBJ2-2, the full variable domain reads DSGVTQTPKHLITATGQRVTLRCSPRSGDLSVYWYQQSLDQGLQFLIQYYNGEERAKGNILERFSAQQFPDLHSELNLSSLELGDSALYFCASSVEGTGALMGTGELFFGEGSRLTVL.

There are a few counts of this clone. V and J are TRBV5-1 and TRBJ1-3; D is unresolved. The CDR3 is 15 amino acids. Trimming took 1 base from V and 0 from J, leaving 8 bases between them. Germline CDR1 and CDR2: SGHRS and YFSETQ. In DNA, the CDR3 is TGCGCCAGCAGCTTGCAGACCGCCTCTGGAAACACCATATATTTT. Its translation: CASSLQTASGNTIYF.

The V gene is TRBV15, the J gene TRBJ2-5; D is perhaps TRBD1 or TRBD2 (5 bases each). Trimming removed 4 bases at V and 1 base at J, with 13 bases between. CDR3 size: 15 residues. Germline assignment: CDR1 LNHNV and CDR2 YYDKDF (reference sequence). The CDR3 coding sequence is TGTGCCACCAGCACCCGCCGGGGCCCCCAAGAGACCCAGTACTTC. This encodes CATSTRRGPQETQYF.

A single count supports this clone. This chain uses TRBV5-6 with TRBJ2-1; 7 bases map to TRBD2. V dropped 0 bases and J dropped 8; count of bases not matched to a gene: 11. CDR1 is SGHDT and CDR2 is YYEEEE in the germline V gene. The CDR3 spans 16 residues. The CDR3 loop is CASSLEPAGFTHEQFF. For the CDR3, the DNA is TGTGCCAGCAGCTTGGAGCCAGCGGGATTCACGCATGAGCAGTTCTTC.

This rearrangement joins TRBV5-8 to TRBJ2-5; 8 nucleotides agree with TRBD1. Trimming at V came to 2 bases and at J to 5 bases, leaving 5 bases not matched to a gene. The V gene's germline CDR1 is SGHTS and CDR2 YDEGEE. The CDR3 is 14 amino acids. The CDR3 region is CASSFGQGWETQYF. CDR3 nucleotide sequence: TGTGCCAGCAGCTTCGGACAGGGATGGGAGACCCAGTACTTC.